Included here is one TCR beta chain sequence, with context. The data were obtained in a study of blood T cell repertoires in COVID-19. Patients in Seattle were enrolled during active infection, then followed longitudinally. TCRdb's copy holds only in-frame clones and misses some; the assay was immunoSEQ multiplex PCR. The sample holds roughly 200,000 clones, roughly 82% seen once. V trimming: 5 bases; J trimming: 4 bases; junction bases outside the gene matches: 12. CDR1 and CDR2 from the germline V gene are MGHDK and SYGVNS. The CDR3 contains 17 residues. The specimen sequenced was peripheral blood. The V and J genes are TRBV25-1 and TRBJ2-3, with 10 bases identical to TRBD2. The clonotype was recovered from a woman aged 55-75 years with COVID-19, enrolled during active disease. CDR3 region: CASSLRALAGVPDTQYF. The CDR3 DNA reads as TGTGCCAGCAGTTTAAGGGCCCTAGCGGGAGTTCCAGATACGCAGTATTTT.